This TCR beta chain was recovered during a study of cytotoxic CD8 clonotypes in ibrutinib-treated CLL. In the study overall: Following treatment for a median roughly 11 months, range 6 to 36, response samples were then taken.

Study-wide findings and caveats: The public clonotypes identified were infrequent and showed contraction or stability on treatment.

A 1 in 200,000 to 1 in 1 million T cell depth was the sequencing target. TCRdb's table, derived via immunoSEQ multiplex PCR, lists solely in-frame clones and lacks some. The data show some 350,000 clones, approximately 67% seen once. This clone occurred a few times. Its antigen is not identified. The V and J ends lost 5 bases and 0 bases respectively, with 8 bases between them. The CDR3 is 13 amino acids. Germline V lookup: CDR1 LNHDA, CDR2 SQIVND (reference sequence). The chain uses TRBV19 and TRBJ2-7; no clear D. Sequencing used PBMCs, obtained after 36 months of ibrutinib treatment. This clonotype was sampled from a human donor with chronic lymphocytic leukemia. The CDR3 protein is CASSPRPSYEQYF. The DNA for the CDR3 is TGTGCCAGTAGTCCACGACCCTCCTACGAGCAGTACTTC.